This TCR beta chain was sequenced during a study of cytomegalovirus exposure and HLA in healthy donors. Notes on the study in general: The authors reported that TCR beta sequences could predict HLA-A and HLA-B alleles. These predictions were accurate for most subjects in the first cohort. While the bulk of TCR sequences proved rare, some public TCRs turned up in many donors. High specificity and sensitivity for cytomegalovirus status were reported for the classifier.

PCR involved 60 Vbeta and 13 Jbeta primers. The assay was immunoSEQ multiplex PCR, and TCRdb's table has in-frame clones only and misses some. In the table there are fewer than 130,000 clones, more than 70% of which are singletons. Germline CDR1 reads GTSNPN; CDR2 reads SVGIG (reference sequence). V lost 5 bases and J lost 2, with 10 bases in between. The length of the CDR3 is 13 residues. Comments on this clone: Its specificity is not known.

Healthy individuals who donated bone marrow served as the donors. This receptor was obtained from a woman aged 55 to 70 in good health and CMV-seropositive. The sample consisted of PBMCs. The V call is TRBV30, the J call TRBJ1-5, with D possibly TRBD1 on 5 matching bases. CDR3 coding DNA: TGTGCCTGGTCCGGGGGTCGCAATCAGCCCCAGCATTTT. Translation gives CAWSGGRNQPQHF. Using reference TRBV30 and TRBJ1-5 for the parts outside the CDR3, the full variable domain is SQTIHQWPATLVQPVGSPLSLECTVEGTSNPNLYWYRQAAGRGLQLLFYSVGIGQISSEVPQNLSASRPQDRQFILSSKKLLLSDSGFYLCAWSGGRNQPQHFGDGTRLSIL.